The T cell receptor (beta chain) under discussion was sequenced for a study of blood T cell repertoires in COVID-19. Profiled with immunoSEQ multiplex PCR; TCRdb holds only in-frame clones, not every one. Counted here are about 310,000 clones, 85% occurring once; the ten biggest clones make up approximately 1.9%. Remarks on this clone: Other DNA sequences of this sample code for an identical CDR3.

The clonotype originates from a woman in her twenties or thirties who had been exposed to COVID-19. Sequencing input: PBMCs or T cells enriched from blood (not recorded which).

The DNA of the CDR3 is TGTGCCAGTAGCAATCTGCCGGACAGGGGAAAGTCCTACGAGCAGTACTTC. This translates into CASSNLPDRGKSYEQYF. This rearrangement joins TRBV7-9 to TRBJ2-7; 9 positions agree with TRBD1. V was pared by 9 bases and J by 1 base, with 16 bases of the junction left unmatched. This CDR3 is 17 amino acids long. CDR1 is SEHNR, CDR2 FQNEAQ, per germline (reference sequence).